This note documents a single T cell receptor (beta chain) sequence. The antigen is unknown. The CDR3 sequence is 15 residues long. Per the germline V gene, CDR1 is SGHTS and CDR2 is YDEGEE. V was shortened by 1 base and J by 5 bases, with 13 bases between the two germline ends. The data were obtained in a study of cytomegalovirus exposure and HLA in healthy donors. Study-wide background: Sequencing of about 179 million T cells in an earlier analysis found 120 million or so unique TCR beta sequences. Assignment to the Caucasian-associated ancestry cluster applied to around 76% of the approximately 420 genotyped donors. Study conclusions and caveats: For cytomegalovirus status, the classifier reportedly gave diagnoses with high specificity and sensitivity. Within an earlier analysis, most TCR beta V segments proved productive either about 87% or about 30% of the time.

PCR amplification relied on 60 Vbeta primers (plus 13 Jbeta primers). TCRdb keeps only in-frame clones here, not all; method: immunoSEQ multiplex PCR. The sample holds some 45,000 clones; around 69% are singletons and the top ten take roughly 3.3%. The receptor comes from a woman in her twenties or thirties in good health and CMV-seronegative. The chain carries TRBV5-8 and TRBJ1-5, with D perhaps matching TRBD1 (6 bases). The specimen sequenced was PBMCs. The CDR3 bases are TGTGCCAGCAGCTTGTGGTCAGGGGTGGATCAGCCCCAGCATTTT. Translation gives CASSLWSGVDQPQHF.